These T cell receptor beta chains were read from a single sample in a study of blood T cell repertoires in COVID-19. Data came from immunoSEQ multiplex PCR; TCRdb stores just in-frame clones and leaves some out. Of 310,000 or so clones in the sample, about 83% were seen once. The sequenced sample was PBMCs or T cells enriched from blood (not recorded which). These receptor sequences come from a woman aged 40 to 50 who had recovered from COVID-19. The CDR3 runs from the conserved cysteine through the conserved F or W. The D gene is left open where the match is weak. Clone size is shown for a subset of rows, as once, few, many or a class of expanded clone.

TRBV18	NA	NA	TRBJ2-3	TGTGCCAGCTCCGCCGGGGTGTCAGATACGCAGTATTTT	CASSAGVSDTQYF
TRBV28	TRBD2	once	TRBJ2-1	TGTGCCAGCAGTTTGAGTAGCGGGAGGATGTCGACACAGTTCTTC	CASSLSSGRMSTQFF
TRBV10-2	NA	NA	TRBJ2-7	TGCGCCAGCAGTTATACGGGAGTCAACTACGAGCAGTACTTC	CASSYTGVNYEQYF
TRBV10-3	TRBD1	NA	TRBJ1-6	TGTGCCATACAGGGGGCAGGAGGTTCACCCCTCCACTTT	CAIQGAGGSPLHF
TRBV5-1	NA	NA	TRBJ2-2	TGCGCCTCGAATGGGGGGAGAGCGAACACCGGGGAGCTGTTTTTT	CASNGGRANTGELFF
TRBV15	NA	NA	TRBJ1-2	TGTGCCACCGGCCCCCAGGGATTTAACTATGGCTACACCTTC	CATGPQGFNYGYTF
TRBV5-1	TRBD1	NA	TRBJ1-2	TGCGCCAGCGGGACAGGGGGCGGTGGCTACACCTTC	CASGTGGGGYTF
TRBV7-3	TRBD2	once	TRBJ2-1	TGTGCCAGCAGCTTAATCGCGGGAGTTCTCAATGAGCAGTTCTTC	CASSLIAGVLNEQFF
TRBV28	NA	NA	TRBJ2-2	TGTGCCAGCAGTCCGCGGTTCGGGGAGCTGTTTTTT	CASSPRFGELFF
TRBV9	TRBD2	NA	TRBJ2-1	TGTGCCAGCAGCACAAAGGGGACTAGCGGGAGAAATGAGCAGTTCTTC	CASSTKGTSGRNEQFF